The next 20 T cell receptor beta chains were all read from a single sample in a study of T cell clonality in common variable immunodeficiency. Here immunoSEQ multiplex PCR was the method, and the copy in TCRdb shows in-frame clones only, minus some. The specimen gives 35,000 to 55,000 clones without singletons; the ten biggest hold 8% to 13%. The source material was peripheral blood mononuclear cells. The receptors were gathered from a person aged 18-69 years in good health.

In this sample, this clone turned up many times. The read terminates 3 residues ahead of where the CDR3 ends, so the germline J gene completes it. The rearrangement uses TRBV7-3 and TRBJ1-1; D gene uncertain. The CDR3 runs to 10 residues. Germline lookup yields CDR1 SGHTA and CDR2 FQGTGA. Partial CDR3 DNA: TGTGCCAGCAGCGTTCCAGAG. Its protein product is CASSVPE. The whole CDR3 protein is CASSVPEAFF.

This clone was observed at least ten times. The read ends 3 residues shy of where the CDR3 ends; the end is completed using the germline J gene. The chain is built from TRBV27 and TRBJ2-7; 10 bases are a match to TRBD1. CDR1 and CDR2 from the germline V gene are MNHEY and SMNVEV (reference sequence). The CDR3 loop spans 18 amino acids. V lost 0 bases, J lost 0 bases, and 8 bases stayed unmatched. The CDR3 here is CASSLSGQGLLASYEQYF. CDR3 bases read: TGTGCCAGCAGTTTATCGGGACAGGGGTTGTTGGCCTCCTACGAG.

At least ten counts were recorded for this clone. CDR3 loop: CASSLAVRQGAYEQYF. The CDR3 DNA, read in part, is TGTGCCAGCAGCTTAGCCGTGAGACAGGGAGCCTACGAG. This chain links TRBV7-8 with TRBJ2-7; 7 nucleotides match TRBD1. The read ends 3 residues early relative to the CDR3; the germline J gene fills the gap. CDR3 length equals 16 residues. CDR1 and CDR2 (germline): SGHVS, FQNEAQ. The V gene end was trimmed by 0 bases and the J gene end by 2 bases; junction bases not matched to a gene: 7.

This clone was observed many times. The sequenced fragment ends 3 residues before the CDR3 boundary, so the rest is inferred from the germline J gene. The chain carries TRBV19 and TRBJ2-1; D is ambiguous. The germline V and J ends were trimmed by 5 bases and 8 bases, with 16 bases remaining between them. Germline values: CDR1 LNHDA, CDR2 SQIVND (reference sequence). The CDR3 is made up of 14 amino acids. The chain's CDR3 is CASSDITREHEQFF. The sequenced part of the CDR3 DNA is TGTGCCAGTAGTGATATTACCCGAGAGCATGAG.

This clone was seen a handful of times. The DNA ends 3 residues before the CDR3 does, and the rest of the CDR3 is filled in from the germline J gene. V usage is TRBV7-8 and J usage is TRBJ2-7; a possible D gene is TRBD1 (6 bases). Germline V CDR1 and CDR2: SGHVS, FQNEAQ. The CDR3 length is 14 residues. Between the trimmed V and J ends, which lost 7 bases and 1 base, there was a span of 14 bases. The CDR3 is CASNTIQGSYEQYF. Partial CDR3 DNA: TGTGCCAGCAACACCATACAGGGTTCCTACGAG. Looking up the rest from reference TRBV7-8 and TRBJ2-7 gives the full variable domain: GAGVSQSPRYKVAKRGQDVALRCDPISGHVSLFWYQQALGQGPEFLTYFQNEAQLDKSGLPSDRFFAERPEGSVSTLKIQRTQQEDSAVYLCASNTIQGSYEQYFGPGTRLTVT.

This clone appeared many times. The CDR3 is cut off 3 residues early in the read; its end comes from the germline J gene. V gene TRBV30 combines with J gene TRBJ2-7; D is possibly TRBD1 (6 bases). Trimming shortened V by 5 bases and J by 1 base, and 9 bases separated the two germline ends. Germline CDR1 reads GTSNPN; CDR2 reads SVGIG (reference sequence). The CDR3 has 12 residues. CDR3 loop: CAWEQGSYEQYF. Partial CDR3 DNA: TGTGCCTGGGAACAGGGATCCTACGAG.

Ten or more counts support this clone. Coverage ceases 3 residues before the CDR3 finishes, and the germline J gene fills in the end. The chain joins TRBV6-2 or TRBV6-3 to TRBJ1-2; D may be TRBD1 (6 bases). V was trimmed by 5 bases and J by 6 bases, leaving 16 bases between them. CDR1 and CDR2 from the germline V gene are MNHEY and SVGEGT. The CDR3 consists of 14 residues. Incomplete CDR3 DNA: TGTGCCAGCAGTACCCGGACGGAGGGGGATGGC. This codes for CASSTRTEGDG. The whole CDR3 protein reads CASSTRTEGDGYTF.

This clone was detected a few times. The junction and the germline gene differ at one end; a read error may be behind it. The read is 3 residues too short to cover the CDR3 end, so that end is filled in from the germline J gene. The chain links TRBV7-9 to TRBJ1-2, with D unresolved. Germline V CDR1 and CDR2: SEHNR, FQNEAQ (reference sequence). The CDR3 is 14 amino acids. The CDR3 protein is CSSSLVRQSDGYTF. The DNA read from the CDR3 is TGTTCCAGCAGCTTAGTGAGACAATCGGATGGC.

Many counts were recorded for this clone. CDR3 DNA, as far as it was read: TGTGCCAGCAGTGAAGCGGCCGGGACAGGGGGACAGCCC. Amino acid sequence: CASSEAAGTGGQP. The complete CDR3 reads CASSEAAGTGGQPQHF. The chain joins TRBV6-1 to TRBJ1-5; TRBD1 matches 11 bases. The DNA ends 3 residues before the CDR3 does, and the rest of the CDR3 is filled in from the germline J gene. CDR1 MNHNS and CDR2 SASEGT come from the germline V gene. Trimming cost V 0 bases and J 7 bases; bases outside gene matches: 5. The CDR3 contains 16 residues.

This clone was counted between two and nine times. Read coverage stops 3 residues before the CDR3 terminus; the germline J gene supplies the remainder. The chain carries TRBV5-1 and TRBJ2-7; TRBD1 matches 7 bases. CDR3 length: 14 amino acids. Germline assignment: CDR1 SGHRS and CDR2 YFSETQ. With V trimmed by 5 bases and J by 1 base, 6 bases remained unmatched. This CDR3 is CASRGRGYSYEQYF. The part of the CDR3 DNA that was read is TGCGCCAGCAGAGGCAGGGGGTATTCCTACGAG.

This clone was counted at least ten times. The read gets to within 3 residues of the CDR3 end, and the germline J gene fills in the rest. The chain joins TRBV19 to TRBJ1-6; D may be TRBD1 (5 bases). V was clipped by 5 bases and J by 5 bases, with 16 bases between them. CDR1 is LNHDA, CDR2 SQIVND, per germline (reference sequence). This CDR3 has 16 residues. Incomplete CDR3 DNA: TGTGCCAGTAGTCACACCCCAGGGAGGAATAATTCACCC. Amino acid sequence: CASSHTPGRNNSP. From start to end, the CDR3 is CASSHTPGRNNSPLHF.

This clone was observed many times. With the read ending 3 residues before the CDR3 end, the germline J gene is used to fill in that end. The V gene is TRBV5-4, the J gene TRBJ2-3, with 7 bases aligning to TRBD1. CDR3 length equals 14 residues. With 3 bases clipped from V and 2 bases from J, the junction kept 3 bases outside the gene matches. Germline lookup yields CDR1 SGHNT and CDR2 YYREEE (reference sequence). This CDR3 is CASSSTGYTDTQYF. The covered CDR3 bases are TGTGCCAGCAGCTCGACAGGGTACACAGATACG. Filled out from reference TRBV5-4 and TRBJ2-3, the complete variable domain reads ETGVTQSPTHLIKTRGQQVTLRCSSQSGHNTVSWYQQALGQGPQFIFQYYREEENGRGNFPPRFSGLQFPNYSSELNVNALELDDSALYLCASSSTGYTDTQYFGPGTRLTVL.

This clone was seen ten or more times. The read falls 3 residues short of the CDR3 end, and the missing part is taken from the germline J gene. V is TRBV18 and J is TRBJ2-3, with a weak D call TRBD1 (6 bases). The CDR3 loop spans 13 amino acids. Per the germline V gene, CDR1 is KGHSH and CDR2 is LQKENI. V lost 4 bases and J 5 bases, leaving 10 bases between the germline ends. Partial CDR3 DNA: TGTGCCAGCTCACTTAAGGGGGAAGATACG. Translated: CASSLKGEDT. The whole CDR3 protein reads CASSLKGEDTQYF.

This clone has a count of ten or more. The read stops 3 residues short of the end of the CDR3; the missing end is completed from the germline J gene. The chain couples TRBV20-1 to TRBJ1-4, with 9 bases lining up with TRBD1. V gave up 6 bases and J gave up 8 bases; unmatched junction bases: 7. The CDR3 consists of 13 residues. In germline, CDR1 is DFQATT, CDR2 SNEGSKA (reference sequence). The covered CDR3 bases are TGCAGTGCGTCCGGGACAGGGTGGGAAAAA. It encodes CSASGTGWEK. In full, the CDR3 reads CSASGTGWEKLFF.

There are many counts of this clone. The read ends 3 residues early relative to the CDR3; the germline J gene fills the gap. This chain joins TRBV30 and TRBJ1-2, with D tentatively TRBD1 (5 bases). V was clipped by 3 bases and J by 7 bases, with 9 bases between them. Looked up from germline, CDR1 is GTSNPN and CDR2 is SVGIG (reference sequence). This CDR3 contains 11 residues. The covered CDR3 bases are TGTGCCTGGAGCCAGGGTGGTGGC. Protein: CAWSQGGG. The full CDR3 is CAWSQGGGYTF.

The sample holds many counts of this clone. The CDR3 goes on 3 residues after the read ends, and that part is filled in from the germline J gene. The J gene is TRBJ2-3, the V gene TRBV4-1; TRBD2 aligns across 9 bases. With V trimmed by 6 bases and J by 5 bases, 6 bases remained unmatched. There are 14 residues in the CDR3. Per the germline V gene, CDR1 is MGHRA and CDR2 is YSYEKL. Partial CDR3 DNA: TGCGCCAGCAGTATGGCGGGGGGGCTAGATACG. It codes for CASSMAGGLDT. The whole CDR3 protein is CASSMAGGLDTQYF.

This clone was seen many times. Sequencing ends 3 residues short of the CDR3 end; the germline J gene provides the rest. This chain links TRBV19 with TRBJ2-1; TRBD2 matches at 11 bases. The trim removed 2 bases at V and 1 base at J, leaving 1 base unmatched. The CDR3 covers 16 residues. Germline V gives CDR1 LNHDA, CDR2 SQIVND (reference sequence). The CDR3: CASSILAGGSYNEQFF. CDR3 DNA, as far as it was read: TGTGCCAGTAGTATACTAGCGGGAGGATCCTACAATGAG. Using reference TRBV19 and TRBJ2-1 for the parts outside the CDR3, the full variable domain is DGGITQSPKYLFRKEGQNVTLSCEQNLNHDAMYWYRQDPGQGLRLIYYSQIVNDFQKGDIAEGYSVSREKKESFPLTVTSAQKNPTAFYLCASSILAGGSYNEQFFGPGTRLTVL.

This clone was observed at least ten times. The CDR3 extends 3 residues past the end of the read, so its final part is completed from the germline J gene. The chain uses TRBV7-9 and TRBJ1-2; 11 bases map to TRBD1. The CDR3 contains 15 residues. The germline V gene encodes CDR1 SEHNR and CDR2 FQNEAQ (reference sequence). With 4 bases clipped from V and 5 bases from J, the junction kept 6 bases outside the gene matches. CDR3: CASSSGQGARYGYTF. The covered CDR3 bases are TGTGCCAGCAGCTCCGGACAGGGGGCTCGGTATGGC.

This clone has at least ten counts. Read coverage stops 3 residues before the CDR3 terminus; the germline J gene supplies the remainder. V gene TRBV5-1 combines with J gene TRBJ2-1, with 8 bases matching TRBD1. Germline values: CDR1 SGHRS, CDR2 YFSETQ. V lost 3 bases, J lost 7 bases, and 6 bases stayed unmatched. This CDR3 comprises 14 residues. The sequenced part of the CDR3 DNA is TGCGCCAGCAGCTCCGGACAGGGAGTGAATGAG. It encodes CASSSGQGVNE. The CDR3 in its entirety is CASSSGQGVNEQFF.

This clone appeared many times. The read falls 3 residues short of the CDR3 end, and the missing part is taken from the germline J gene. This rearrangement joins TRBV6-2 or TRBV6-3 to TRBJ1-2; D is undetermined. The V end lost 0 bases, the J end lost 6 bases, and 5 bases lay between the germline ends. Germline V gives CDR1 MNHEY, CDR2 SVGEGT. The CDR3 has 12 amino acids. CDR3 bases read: TGTGCCAGCAGTTACTCCCTAAATGGC. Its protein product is CASSYSLNG. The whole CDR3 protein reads CASSYSLNGYTF.